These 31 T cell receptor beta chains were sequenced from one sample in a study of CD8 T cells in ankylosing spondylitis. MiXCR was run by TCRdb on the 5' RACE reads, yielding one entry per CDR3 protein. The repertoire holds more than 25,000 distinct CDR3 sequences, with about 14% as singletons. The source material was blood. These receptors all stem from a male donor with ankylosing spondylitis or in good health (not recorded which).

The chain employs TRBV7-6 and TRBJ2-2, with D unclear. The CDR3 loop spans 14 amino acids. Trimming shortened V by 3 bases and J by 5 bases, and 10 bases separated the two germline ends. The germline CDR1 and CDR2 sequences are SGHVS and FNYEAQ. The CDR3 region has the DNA TGTGCCAGCAGCTTTCCGATTCAGACCGGGGAGCTGTTTTTT. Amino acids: CASSFPIQTGELFF.

CDR3 amino acids: CASSLAGNPYNEQFF. The CDR3 DNA reads TGTGCCAGCAGCTTGGCAGGGAACCCCTACAATGAGCAGTTCTTC. The chain is built from TRBV11-2 and TRBJ2-1, with D perhaps TRBD1 (5 bases). Germline CDR1 SGHAT, CDR2 FQNNGV. CDR3 size: 15 residues. V was cut by 3 bases and J by 2 bases, with 11 bases left in between.

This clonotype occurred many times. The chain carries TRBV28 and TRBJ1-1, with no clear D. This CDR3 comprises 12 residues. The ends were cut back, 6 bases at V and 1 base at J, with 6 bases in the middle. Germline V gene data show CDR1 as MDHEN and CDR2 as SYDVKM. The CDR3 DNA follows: TGTGCCAGCAGCTCCGGGAACACTGAAGCTTTCTTT. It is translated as CASSSGNTEAFF.

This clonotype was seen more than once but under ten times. Written as DNA, the CDR3 is TGCAGTGCTGCCGGACTATCGAGCTCCTACAATGAGCAGTTCTTC. Translated, it gives CSAAGLSSSYNEQFF. The chain is built from TRBV20-1 and TRBJ2-1, with D possibly being TRBD2 (6 bases). Deletions cut 5 bases from V and 0 bases from J, with 14 bases between. Germline values: CDR1 DFQATT, CDR2 SNEGSKA (reference sequence). The CDR3 totals 15 residues.

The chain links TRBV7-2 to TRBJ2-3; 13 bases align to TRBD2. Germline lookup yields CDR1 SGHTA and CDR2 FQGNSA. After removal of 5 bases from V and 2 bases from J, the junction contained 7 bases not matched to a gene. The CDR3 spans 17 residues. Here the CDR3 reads CASSPGTSGVLTDTQYF. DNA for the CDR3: TGTGCCAGCAGCCCTGGGACTAGCGGGGTCCTCACAGATACGCAGTATTTT.

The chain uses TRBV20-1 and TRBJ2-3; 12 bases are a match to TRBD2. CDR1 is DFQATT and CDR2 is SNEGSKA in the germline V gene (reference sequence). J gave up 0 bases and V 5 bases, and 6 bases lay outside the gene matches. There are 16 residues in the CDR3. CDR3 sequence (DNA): TGCAGTGCTCCTGGACTAGCGGGGACTAGCACAGATACGCAGTATTTT. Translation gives CSAPGLAGTSTDTQYF.

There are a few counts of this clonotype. The CDR3 DNA follows: TGTGCCAGCAGTTTCGGGGGACAGGACTACAATGAGCAGTTCTTC. Translation gives CASSFGGQDYNEQFF. The chain uses TRBV28 and TRBJ2-1; 8 bases are shared with TRBD1. This CDR3 contains 15 residues. Germline CDR1 reads MDHEN; CDR2 reads SYDVKM. Unmatched junction bases numbered 4, after V lost 3 bases and J lost 3 bases. The variable domain in full, completed from reference TRBV28 and TRBJ2-1, reads DVKVTQSSRYLVKRTGEKVFLECVQDMDHENMFWYRQDPGLGLRLIYFSYDVKMKEKGDIPEGYSVSREKKERFSLILESASTNQTSMYLCASSFGGQDYNEQFFGPGTRLTVL.

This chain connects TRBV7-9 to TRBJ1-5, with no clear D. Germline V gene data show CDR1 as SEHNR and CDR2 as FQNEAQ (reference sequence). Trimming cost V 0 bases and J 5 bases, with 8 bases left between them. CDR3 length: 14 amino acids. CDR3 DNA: TGTGCCAGCAGCTTAGCGGGTTCCCATCAGCCCCAGCATTTT. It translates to CASSLAGSHQPQHF.

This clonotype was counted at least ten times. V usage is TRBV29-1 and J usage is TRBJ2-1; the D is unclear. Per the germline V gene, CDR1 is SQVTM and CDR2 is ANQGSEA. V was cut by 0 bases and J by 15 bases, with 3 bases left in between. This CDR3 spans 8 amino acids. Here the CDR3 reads CSVEDGFF. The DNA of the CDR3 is TGCAGCGTTGAAGATGGGTTCTTC.

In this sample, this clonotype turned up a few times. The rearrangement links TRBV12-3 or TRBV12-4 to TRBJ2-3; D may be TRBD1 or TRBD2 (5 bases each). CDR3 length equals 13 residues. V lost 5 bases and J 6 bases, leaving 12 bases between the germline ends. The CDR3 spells CASSITGRDTQYF. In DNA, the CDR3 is TGTGCCAGCAGTATAACGGGGCGGGATACGCAGTATTTT.

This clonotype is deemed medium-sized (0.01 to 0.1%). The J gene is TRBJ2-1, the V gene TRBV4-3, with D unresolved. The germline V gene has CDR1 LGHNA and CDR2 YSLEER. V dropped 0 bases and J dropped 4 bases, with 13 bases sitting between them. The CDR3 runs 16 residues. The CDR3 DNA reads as TGCGCCAGCAGCCAAGAATCCGGGTTTACTTACAATGAGCAGTTCTTC. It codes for CASSQESGFTYNEQFF.

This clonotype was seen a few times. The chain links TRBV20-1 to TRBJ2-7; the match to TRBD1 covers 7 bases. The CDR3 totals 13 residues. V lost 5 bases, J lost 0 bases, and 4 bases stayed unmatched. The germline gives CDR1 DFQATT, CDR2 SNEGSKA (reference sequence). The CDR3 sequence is CSADDRDSYEQYF. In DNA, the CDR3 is TGCAGTGCTGATGACAGGGACTCCTACGAGCAGTACTTC.

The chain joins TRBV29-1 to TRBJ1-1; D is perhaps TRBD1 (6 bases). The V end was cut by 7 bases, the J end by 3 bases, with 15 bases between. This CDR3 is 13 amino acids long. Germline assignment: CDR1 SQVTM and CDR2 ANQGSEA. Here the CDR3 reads CSAAQGLDTEAFF. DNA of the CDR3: TGCAGCGCAGCACAGGGTTTGGACACTGAAGCTTTCTTT.

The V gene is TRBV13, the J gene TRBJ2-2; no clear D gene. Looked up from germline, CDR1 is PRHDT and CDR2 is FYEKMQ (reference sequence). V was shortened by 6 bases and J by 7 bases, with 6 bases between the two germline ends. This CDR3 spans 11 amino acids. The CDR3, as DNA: TGTGCCAGCAGTCGTTACGGGGAGCTGTTTTTT. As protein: CASSRYGELFF.

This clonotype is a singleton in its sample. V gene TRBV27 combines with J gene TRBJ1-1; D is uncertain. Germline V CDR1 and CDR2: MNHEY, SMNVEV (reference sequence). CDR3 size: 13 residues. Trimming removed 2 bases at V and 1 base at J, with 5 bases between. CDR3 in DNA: TGTGCCAGCAGTTTAAACAGGAACACTGAAGCTTTCTTT. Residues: CASSLNRNTEAFF.

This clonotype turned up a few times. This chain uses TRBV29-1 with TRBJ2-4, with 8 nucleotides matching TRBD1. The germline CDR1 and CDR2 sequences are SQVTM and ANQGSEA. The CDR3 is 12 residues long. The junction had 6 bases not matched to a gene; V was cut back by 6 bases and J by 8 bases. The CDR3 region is CSVAQGEDIQYF. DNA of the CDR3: TGCAGCGTCGCACAGGGGGAGGACATTCAGTACTTC.

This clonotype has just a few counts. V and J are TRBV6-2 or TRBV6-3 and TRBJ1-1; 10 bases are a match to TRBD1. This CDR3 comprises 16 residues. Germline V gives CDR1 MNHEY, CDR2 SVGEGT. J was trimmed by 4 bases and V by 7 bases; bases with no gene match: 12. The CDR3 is CASKGQGFFSVTEAFF. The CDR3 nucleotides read TGTGCCAGCAAGGGACAGGGGTTTTTTTCCGTCACTGAAGCTTTCTTT.

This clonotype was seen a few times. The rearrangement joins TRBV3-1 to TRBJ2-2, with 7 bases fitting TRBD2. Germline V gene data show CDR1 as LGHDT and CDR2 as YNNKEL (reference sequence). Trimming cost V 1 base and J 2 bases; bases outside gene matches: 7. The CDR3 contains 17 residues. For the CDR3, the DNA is TGTGCCAGCAGCCAAGTCTCTAGCGGAAGAAACACCGGGGAGCTGTTTTTT. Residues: CASSQVSSGRNTGELFF.

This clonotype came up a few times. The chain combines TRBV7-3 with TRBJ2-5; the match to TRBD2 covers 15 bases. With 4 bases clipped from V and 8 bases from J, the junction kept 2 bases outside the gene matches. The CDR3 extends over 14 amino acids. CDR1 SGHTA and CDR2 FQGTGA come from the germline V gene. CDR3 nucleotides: TGTGCCAGCAGCTCGGGACTAGCGGGGGGAACCCAGTACTTC. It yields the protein CASSSGLAGGTQYF.

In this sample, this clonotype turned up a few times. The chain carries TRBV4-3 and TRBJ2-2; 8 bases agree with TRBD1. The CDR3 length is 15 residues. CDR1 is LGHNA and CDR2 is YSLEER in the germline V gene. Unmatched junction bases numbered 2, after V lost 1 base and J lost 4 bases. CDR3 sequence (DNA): TGCGCCAGCAGCCAAGTTACAGGGGGCACCGGGGAGCTGTTTTTT. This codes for CASSQVTGGTGELFF.

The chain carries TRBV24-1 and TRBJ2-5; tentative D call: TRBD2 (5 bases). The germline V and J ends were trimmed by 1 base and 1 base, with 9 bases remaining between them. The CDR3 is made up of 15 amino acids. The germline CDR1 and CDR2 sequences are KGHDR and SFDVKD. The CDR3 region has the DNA TGTGCCACCAGTGATTTTCGGGGAGCCCAAGAGACCCAGTACTTC. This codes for CATSDFRGAQETQYF.

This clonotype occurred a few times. The CDR3 is CASRTSGVEQFF. In DNA, the CDR3 is TGTGCCAGCAGGACCTCGGGGGTTGAGCAGTTCTTC. V gene TRBV2 combines with J gene TRBJ2-1; tentatively, D is TRBD2 (6 bases). V lost 6 bases and J 9 bases, leaving 12 bases between the germline ends. Germline values: CDR1 SNHLY, CDR2 FYNNEI. CDR3 size: 12 residues.

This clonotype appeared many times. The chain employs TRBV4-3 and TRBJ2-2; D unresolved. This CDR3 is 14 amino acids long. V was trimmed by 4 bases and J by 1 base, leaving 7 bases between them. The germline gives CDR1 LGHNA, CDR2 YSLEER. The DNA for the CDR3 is TGCGCCAGCAGCCTTCACTTGAACACCGGGGAGCTGTTTTTT. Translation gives CASSLHLNTGELFF.

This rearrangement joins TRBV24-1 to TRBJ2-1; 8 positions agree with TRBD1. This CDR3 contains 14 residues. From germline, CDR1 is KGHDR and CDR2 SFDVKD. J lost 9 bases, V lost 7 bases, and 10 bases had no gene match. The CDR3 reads CATSQRTGYGEQFF. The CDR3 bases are TGTGCCACCAGCCAACGGACAGGGTATGGTGAGCAGTTCTTC.

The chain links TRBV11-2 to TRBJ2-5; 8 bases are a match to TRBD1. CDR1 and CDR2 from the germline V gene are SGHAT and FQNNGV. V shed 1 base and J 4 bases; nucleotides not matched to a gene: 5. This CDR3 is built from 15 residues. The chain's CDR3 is CASSLGQGMGETQYF. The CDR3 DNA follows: TGTGCCAGCAGCTTAGGACAGGGGATGGGAGAGACCCAGTACTTC.

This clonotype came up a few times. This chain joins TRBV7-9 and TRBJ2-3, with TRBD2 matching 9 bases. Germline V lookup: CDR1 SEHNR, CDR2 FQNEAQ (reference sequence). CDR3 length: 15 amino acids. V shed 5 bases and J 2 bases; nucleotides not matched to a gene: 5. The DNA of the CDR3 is TGTGCCAGCAGCCGTAGCGGGAGTATCACAGATACGCAGTATTTT. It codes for CASSRSGSITDTQYF.

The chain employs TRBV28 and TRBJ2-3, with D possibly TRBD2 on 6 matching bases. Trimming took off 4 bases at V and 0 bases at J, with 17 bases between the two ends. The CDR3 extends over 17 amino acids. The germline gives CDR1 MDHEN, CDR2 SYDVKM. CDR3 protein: CASSSGTGGTSTDTQYF. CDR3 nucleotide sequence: TGTGCCAGCAGTTCCGGGACTGGCGGTACTAGCACAGATACGCAGTATTTT.

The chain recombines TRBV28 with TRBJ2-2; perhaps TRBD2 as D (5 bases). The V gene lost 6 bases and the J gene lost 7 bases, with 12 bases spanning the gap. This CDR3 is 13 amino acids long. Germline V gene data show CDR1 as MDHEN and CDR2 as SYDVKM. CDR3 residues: CASRLPAGGELFF. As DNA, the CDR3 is TGTGCCAGCAGATTACCTGCGGGCGGGGAGCTGTTTTTT.

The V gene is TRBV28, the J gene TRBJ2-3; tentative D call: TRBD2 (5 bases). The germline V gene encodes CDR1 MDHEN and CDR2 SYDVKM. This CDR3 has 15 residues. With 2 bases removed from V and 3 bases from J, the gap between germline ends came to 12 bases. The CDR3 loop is CASSLVGGPTDTQYF. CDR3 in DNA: TGTGCCAGCAGTTTAGTCGGCGGGCCAACAGATACGCAGTATTTT.

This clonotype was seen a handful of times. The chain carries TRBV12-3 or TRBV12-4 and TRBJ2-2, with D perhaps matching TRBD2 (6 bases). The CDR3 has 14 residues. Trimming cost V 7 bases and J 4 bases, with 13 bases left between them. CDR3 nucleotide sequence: TGTGCCAGCAAAATGGGACTCTCCACCGGGGAGCTGTTTTTT. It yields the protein CASKMGLSTGELFF.

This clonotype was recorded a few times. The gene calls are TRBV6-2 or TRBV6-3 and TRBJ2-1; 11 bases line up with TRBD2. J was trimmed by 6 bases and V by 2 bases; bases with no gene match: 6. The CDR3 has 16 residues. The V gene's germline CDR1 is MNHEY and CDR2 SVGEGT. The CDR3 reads CASSYRGTSGSNEQFF. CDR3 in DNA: TGTGCCAGCAGTTACCGGGGGACTAGCGGAAGCAATGAGCAGTTCTTC.